Sequencing of this T cell receptor (beta chain) was carried out in a study of blood T cell repertoires in COVID-19. CDR3 length: 17 amino acids. After removal of 8 bases from V and 2 bases from J, the junction contained 12 bases not matched to a gene. Per germline, CDR1 SGHVS and CDR2 FQNEAQ. This clone occurred once. The data were produced by immunoSEQ multiplex PCR, yet TCRdb's version contains in-frame clones alone and is incomplete. The sample includes tens of thousands of clones, around four fifths seen only once; the top ten take about 5.3%. This rearrangement joins TRBV7-8 to TRBJ2-1; 10 nucleotides match TRBD2. The sequenced material came from peripheral blood. The receptor was derived from a man aged 65 to 85 with acute or convalescent COVID-19. CDR3 DNA: TGTGCCAGCGGACTGTGGCCAGCGGGGGGGACCTACAATGAGCAGTTCTTC. It codes for CASGLWPAGGTYNEQFF.